A single sample is the source of the 19 T cell receptor beta chains below, sequenced in a study of T cell changes during pregnancy in multiple sclerosis. Clones were sequenced by immunoSEQ multiplex PCR, and TCRdb holds only the in-frame ones, with some missing. The sample contains more than 50,000 clones, 80% to 95% of which appear only once. This material consisted of peripheral blood, taken after pregnancy. These receptors all come from a female donor in good health, enrolled as a control in a pregnancy study.

The V and J genes are TRBV15 and TRBJ2-2; 7 bases match TRBD1. Trimming at V came to 7 bases and at J to 7 bases, leaving 12 bases not matched to a gene. The CDR3 covers 15 residues. The germline gives CDR1 LNHNV, CDR2 YYDKDF (reference sequence). CDR3 in amino acids: CATNRGVRDSGELFF. CDR3 nucleotides: TGTGCCACCAATAGAGGGGTCAGGGACAGCGGGGAGCTGTTTTTT.

The chain employs TRBV6-1 and TRBJ1-1; D is unclear. V was shortened by 2 bases and J by 0 bases, with 10 bases between the two germline ends. Germline loops: CDR1 MNHNS, CDR2 SASEGT. The CDR3 length is 15 residues. CDR3 in amino acids: CASSESTRLNTEAFF. CDR3 coding DNA: TGTGCCAGCAGTGAAAGTACGCGTCTGAACACTGAAGCTTTCTTT.

The rearrangement uses TRBV6-6 and TRBJ2-5, with D maybe TRBD2 (5 bases). V lost 1 base and J 2 bases, leaving 8 bases between the germline ends. The CDR3 has 14 amino acids. Germline assignment: CDR1 MNHNY and CDR2 SVGAGI (reference sequence). CDR3 in amino acids: CASSYFGVQETQYF. In DNA form, the CDR3 reads TGTGCCAGCAGTTACTTCGGGGTTCAAGAGACCCAGTACTTC.

This clone has only a few counts. The V call is TRBV6-1, the J call TRBJ2-3, with a possible D match to TRBD1 (6 bases). CDR3 size: 14 residues. The V end was cut by 5 bases, the J end by 6 bases, with 15 bases between. The germline V gene encodes CDR1 MNHNS and CDR2 SASEGT. The CDR3 DNA sequence: TGTGCCAGCAGTTTAAGGACAGATTCGGATACGCAGTATTTT. Protein: CASSLRTDSDTQYF.

This chain connects TRBV4-1 to TRBJ1-2, with 9 bases that match TRBD1. The CDR3 is 17 amino acids. CDR1 is MGHRA and CDR2 is YSYEKL in the germline V gene. V was clipped by 0 bases and J by 4 bases; unmatched bases: 9. CDR3 DNA: TGCGCCAGCAGCCAAGATGATGTCAGGACAGGGGTCTATGGCTACACCTTC. This codes for CASSQDDVRTGVYGYTF.

J is TRBJ1-1 and V is TRBV7-2; D call uncertain. Trimming took 0 bases from V and 7 from J, leaving 9 bases between them. The CDR3 consists of 13 residues. Germline CDR1 and CDR2: SGHTA and FQGNSA. The CDR3 nucleotides are TGTGCCAGCAGCTTAGCCGCGTCTCATGAAGCTTTCTTT. Encoded protein: CASSLAASHEAFF.

V gene TRBV11-3 combines with J gene TRBJ2-3, with TRBD2 identical over 10 bases. From germline, CDR1 is SGHNT and CDR2 YENEEA. Losses at the gene ends were 5 bases for V and 4 bases for J; bases not matched to a gene: 6. This CDR3 contains 15 residues. CDR3 amino acids: CASSVRTSGSDTQYF. In DNA, the CDR3 is TGTGCCAGCAGCGTGCGGACTAGCGGATCAGATACGCAGTATTTT.

This chain links TRBV7-2 with TRBJ1-1; D unclear. Trimming removed 3 bases from V and 4 bases from J, with 12 bases in between. This CDR3 is 14 amino acids long. In germline, CDR1 is SGHTA, CDR2 FQGNSA. CDR3 nucleotide sequence: TGTGCCAGCAGCTTGGTCGTAGAGGGCACTGAAGCTTTCTTT. This codes for CASSLVVEGTEAFF.

V gene TRBV7-2 combines with J gene TRBJ2-3, with D uncertain. The V gene lost 7 bases and the J gene lost 3 bases, with 17 bases spanning the gap. Germline values: CDR1 SGHTA, CDR2 FQGNSA. The CDR3 loop spans 15 amino acids. In DNA form, the CDR3 reads TGTGCCAGCACCTCATCGAGGCGCAATACAGATACGCAGTATTTT. Its protein is CASTSSRRNTDTQYF.

The V and J genes are TRBV4-1 and TRBJ2-6; D perhaps matches TRBD1 (6 bases). The CDR3 has 18 amino acids. Per the germline V gene, CDR1 is MGHRA and CDR2 is YSYEKL. V was pared by 5 bases and J by 4 bases, with 21 bases between. This chain's CDR3 is CASSAKGRSGAGANVLTF. DNA for the CDR3: TGCGCCAGCAGCGCGAAAGGAAGGTCAGGGGCCGGGGCCAACGTCCTGACTTTC.

The V call is TRBV7-8, the J call TRBJ1-5; 8 bases map to TRBD1. The CDR3 has 16 residues. The germline CDR1 and CDR2 sequences are SGHVS and FQNEAQ. Unmatched junction bases numbered 6, after V lost 5 bases and J lost 0 bases. CDR3: CASSPQGARSNQPQHF. The CDR3, as DNA: TGTGCCAGCAGCCCGCAGGGGGCGCGTAGCAATCAGCCCCAGCATTTT.

A few counts support this clone. This chain links TRBV5-8 with TRBJ1-1; D not certain. V was shortened by 5 bases and J by 7 bases, with 9 bases between the two germline ends. The CDR3 has 11 amino acids. Per germline, CDR1 SGHTS and CDR2 YDEGEE. As DNA, the CDR3 is TGTGCCAGCAGTCTCTTCGGTGAAGCTTTCTTT. Encoded protein: CASSLFGEAFF.

This clone was picked up one time. The rearrangement uses TRBV19 and TRBJ1-2; 9 nucleotides agree with TRBD1. Germline lookup yields CDR1 LNHDA and CDR2 SQIVND (reference sequence). V lost 6 bases, J lost 4 bases, and 0 bases stayed unmatched. The CDR3 runs to 12 residues. CDR3 amino acids: CASRDRGYGYTF. The CDR3 DNA is TGTGCCAGTAGGGACAGGGGCTATGGCTACACCTTC.

The rearrangement links TRBV5-4 to TRBJ2-1; 7 nucleotides match TRBD2. The germline V gene encodes CDR1 SGHNT and CDR2 YYREEE (reference sequence). This CDR3 is built from 14 residues. The J segment lost 1 base and the V segment lost 5 bases, leaving 3 bases of the junction unmatched. The CDR3 nucleotides are TGTGCCAGCAGTGACGGGGGGTCCTACAATGAGCAGTTCTTC. Translation: CASSDGGSYNEQFF.

In the case of this clone: The junction shows a germline mismatch at one end, possibly a read error. The same CDR3 is also encoded by other DNA sequences in this sample. The rearrangement links TRBV6-5 to TRBJ1-2; D is unclear. The CDR3 has 13 residues. Germline V gene data show CDR1 as MNHEY and CDR2 as SVGAGI. CDR3 coding DNA: TGTGCCAGCAGCTACTCCTATTCGAGGGGCTACACCTTC. Its translation is CASSYSYSRGYTF.

This chain uses TRBV4-1 with TRBJ2-3, with D possibly TRBD1 on 6 matching bases. This CDR3 is built from 14 residues. The ends were cut back, 4 bases at V and 1 base at J, with 9 bases in the middle. Germline CDR1 MGHRA, CDR2 YSYEKL. CDR3 nucleotide sequence: TGCGCCAGCAGCCCAAGACAGGGCACAGATACGCAGTATTTT. Amino acids: CASSPRQGTDTQYF.

The chain has TRBV30 and TRBJ2-2; tentative D call: TRBD1 (7 bases). The CDR3 sequence is 16 residues long. The ends were cut back, 5 bases at V and 7 bases at J, with 23 bases in the middle. Per germline, CDR1 GTSNPN and CDR2 SVGIG (reference sequence). CDR3 loop: CAWGHRQGGKGGELFF. CDR3 DNA: TGTGCCTGGGGCCACCGGCAGGGGGGAAAGGGCGGGGAGCTGTTTTTT.

This chain uses TRBV6-5 with TRBJ1-5; the D gene is possibly TRBD1 (6 bases). The CDR3 totals 13 residues. The V end was cut by 0 bases, the J end by 7 bases, with 7 bases between. Per germline, CDR1 MNHEY and CDR2 SVGAGI. CDR3 nucleotide sequence: TGTGCCAGCAGTTACTCAACAGGGCAGCCCCAGCATTTT. Protein product: CASSYSTGQPQHF.

The V call is TRBV6-1, the J call TRBJ1-5, with D tentatively TRBD1 (6 bases). This CDR3 is built from 13 residues. Germline V lookup: CDR1 MNHNS, CDR2 SASEGT. Trimming pared 2 bases from V and 5 bases from J, leaving 7 bases between. The CDR3 is CASSETGYQPQHF. CDR3 bases: TGTGCCAGCAGTGAAACAGGGTATCAGCCCCAGCATTTT.